The rows below give T cell receptor beta chains drawn from one sample of a study of cytomegalovirus exposure and HLA in healthy donors. Generated by immunoSEQ multiplex PCR, the TCRdb table keeps only in-frame clones and is missing some. This repertoire shows about 140,000 clones, roughly 80% found once; its top ten account for about 3.1%. The sequencing input was PBMCs. These receptors all come from a man in his forties in good health and CMV-seronegative. The CDR3 runs from the conserved cysteine through the conserved F or W. D genes are given only for firm matches. Only some rows state a clone size, as once, few, many or a class for expanded clones.

v_gene	abundance	j_gene	d_gene	CDR3nt	CDR3aa
TRBV6-1	-	TRBJ1-1	-	TGTGCCAGCAGTTCCCCGGGAGGCATGAACACTGAAGCTTTCTTT	CASSSPGGMNTEAFF
TRBV6-5	-	TRBJ2-7	TRBD2	TGTGCCAGCAGTGGGGGGGCCTACGAGCAGTACTTC	CASSGGAYEQYF
TRBV5-1	many	TRBJ1-1	-	TGCGCCAGCAGCTTGGTGACGGGAGGCACTGAAGCTTTCTTT	CASSLVTGGTEAFF
TRBV2	-	TRBJ1-3	-	TGTGCCAGCAGTGACCCCGCAGGGGCTATCCGAAACACCATATATTTT	CASSDPAGAIRNTIYF
TRBV4-1	-	TRBJ2-1	TRBD2	TGCGCCAGCAGCCAGCCGGGGGGGCCCAGTGAGCAGTTCTTC	CASSQPGGPSEQFF
TRBV5-1	few	TRBJ2-3	TRBD1	TGCGCCAGCAGGGAAGACAGGGAAGGGGCAGATACGCAGTATTTT	CASREDREGADTQYF
TRBV2	few	TRBJ2-7	TRBD1	TGTGCCAGCAGTGCCGGGACAGGAACCTACGAGCAGTACTTC	CASSAGTGTYEQYF
TRBV2	-	TRBJ1-2	-	TGTGCCAGCAGTGAGCGTTATGGCTACACCTTC	CASSERYGYTF
TRBV18	-	TRBJ1-1	TRBD1	TGTGCCAGCTCACCATCAACGGGACAGGGGTGTGAAGCTTTCTTT	CASSPSTGQGCEAFF
TRBV19	few	TRBJ1-1	-	TGTGCCAGTAGGATGGGGGGAGAGACTGAAGCTTTCTTT	CASRMGGETEAFF
TRBV2	few	TRBJ2-7	-	TGTGCCAGCATAGACATTAGCGGTGTCTCCTACGAGCAGTACTTC	CASIDISGVSYEQYF
TRBV5-1	-	TRBJ1-5	TRBD1	TGCGCCAGCAGCCCGCTTACAGGGGGCAATCAGCCCCAGCATTTT	CASSPLTGGNQPQHF
TRBV2	few	TRBJ2-5	-	TGTGCCAGCAGGGGAGGGGGAGGGGAGACCCAGTACTTC	CASRGGGGETQYF
TRBV4-3	-	TRBJ1-5	-	TGCGCCAGCAGCCAATTCCTCGACTACAGGGACGGTAGCAATCAGCCCCAGCATTTT	CASSQFLDYRDGSNQPQHF
TRBV5-6	few	TRBJ1-2	-	TGTGCCAGCAGCTACGAGGACAGCCATGGCTACACCTTC	CASSYEDSHGYTF
TRBV10-3	-	TRBJ2-1	-	TGTGCCATCAGTGACTCTTCAAACGAGGGAAATGAGCAGTTCTTC	CAISDSSNEGNEQFF
TRBV5-1	-	TRBJ2-1	TRBD2	TGCGCCAGCAGCTTGGTTCCTAGCGGGGGGGCGATGGATCCCAATGAGCAGTTCTTC	CASSLVPSGGAMDPNEQFF
TRBV7-2	once	TRBJ1-2	TRBD1	TGTGCCAGCAGCTCCGGACAGGGTTCAGACTATGGCTACACCTTC	CASSSGQGSDYGYTF
TRBV7-8	once	TRBJ1-5	-	TGTGCCAGCAGCCTAATGGGACGCCCGGGAGATCAGCCCCAGCATTTT	CASSLMGRPGDQPQHF
TRBV6-1	-	TRBJ2-3	TRBD1	TGTGCCAGCAGTCCTCGACAGGGAACAGATACGCAGTATTTT	CASSPRQGTDTQYF
TRBV5-5	-	TRBJ1-5	-	TGTGCCAGCAGCCGTGACAGGAGACAGCCCCAGCATTTT	CASSRDRRQPQHF
TRBV5-6	-	TRBJ1-2	TRBD1	TGTGCCAGCAGCTCCTCACAGGACAGGATGGGCTATGGCTACACCTTC	CASSSSQDRMGYGYTF
TRBV7-2	-	TRBJ2-1	TRBD2	TGTGCCAGCAGCTTACGTAGCGGGGGGGGCACCTACAATGAGCAGTTCTTC	CASSLRSGGGTYNEQFF
TRBV13	few	TRBJ1-1	-	TGTGCCAGCAGCTTGGGGATTACGGGAGGGCAAGCTGAAGCTTTCTTT	CASSLGITGGQAEAFF
TRBV10-3	-	TRBJ2-5	TRBD1	TGTGCCATCAGTGACCCGGACAGGGGGTTGGAGACCCAGTACTTC	CAISDPDRGLETQYF
TRBV28	-	TRBJ1-1	-	TGTGCCAGCAGCATCCAGGCTGAAGCTTTCTTT	CASSIQAEAFF
TRBV5-4	-	TRBJ2-1	TRBD1	TGTGCCAGCAGCCCAGGACAGGATGGCGAGCAGTTCTTC	CASSPGQDGEQFF
TRBV11-3	-	TRBJ2-3	-	TGTGCCAGCAGCTTAGACTCCACAGATACGCAGTATTTT	CASSLDSTDTQYF
TRBV29-1	-	TRBJ2-1	-	TGCAGCGCTCCTCCCCGGGGCAATGAGCAGTTCTTC	CSAPPRGNEQFF
TRBV2	-	TRBJ1-2	TRBD1	TGTGCCAGCAGTGGACAGGGCAATTTTGTTGGCTACACCTTC	CASSGQGNFVGYTF
TRBV4-3	-	TRBJ1-2	-	TGCGCCAGCAGCCAAGATCCCCCCCTGGGCGGGCTTTGGAGCTATGGCTACACCTTC	CASSQDPPLGGLWSYGYTF
TRBV6-1	-	TRBJ2-3	TRBD1	TGTGCCAGCAGTGTCGGGACAGCGGTATCTCGCACAGATACGCAGTATTTT	CASSVGTAVSRTDTQYF
TRBV5-1	-	TRBJ1-1	-	TGCGCCAGCAGCTTGGTGACGGGAATAGACACTGAAGCTTTCTTT	CASSLVTGIDTEAFF
TRBV7-9	-	TRBJ1-2	-	TGTGCCAGCAGCTTTATGGACAGTTCGAACTATGGCTACACCTTC	CASSFMDSSNYGYTF
TRBV5-6	-	TRBJ2-7	TRBD2	TGTGCCAGCATTCGGGGGGGTCCGTCCTACGAGCAGTACTTC	CASIRGGPSYEQYF